This T cell receptor (beta chain) is drawn from a study of T cells after yellow fever vaccination. The wider study: Preparation of the low-cell-number fractions used SMART-Seq v4 Ultra Low Input. Study results and caveats: Subsequent to the booster, the majority of primary-vaccination clones reappeared (96% CD4, around 85% CD8). When the response was secondary, it was weaker but reached its peak faster, day 5 versus 15.

This clonotype was counted between two and nine times. Its antigen is unknown. TCRdb independently ran MiXCR on the 5' RACE reads; one entry per CDR3 protein. The data hold about 170,000 distinct CDR3 sequences, with 9.5% to 12% observed a single time. The J segment lost 2 bases and the V segment lost 0 bases, leaving 3 bases of the junction unmatched. The germline CDR1 and CDR2 sequences are SGHAT and FQNNGV. The CDR3 is 16 amino acids. This rearrangement joins TRBV11-2 to TRBJ2-2; TRBD1 matches at 7 bases. Sequenced here: CD8+ T cells sorted from PBMCs, sampled 15 days after the yellow fever booster vaccination. The TCR sequence derives from a man aged 18 to 30 who received the YFV17D yellow fever vaccine. The CDR3 region has the DNA TGTGCCAGCAGCTTAGAAAAGGGGGCTAACACCGGGGAGCTGTTTTTT. It is translated as CASSLEKGANTGELFF. Variable domain in full (rest from reference TRBV11-2 and TRBJ2-2): EAGVAQSPRYKIIEKRQSVAFWCNPISGHATLYWYQQILGQGPKLLIQFQNNGVVDDSQLPKDRFSAERLKGVDSTLKIQPAKLEDSAVYLCASSLEKGANTGELFFGEGSRLTVL.